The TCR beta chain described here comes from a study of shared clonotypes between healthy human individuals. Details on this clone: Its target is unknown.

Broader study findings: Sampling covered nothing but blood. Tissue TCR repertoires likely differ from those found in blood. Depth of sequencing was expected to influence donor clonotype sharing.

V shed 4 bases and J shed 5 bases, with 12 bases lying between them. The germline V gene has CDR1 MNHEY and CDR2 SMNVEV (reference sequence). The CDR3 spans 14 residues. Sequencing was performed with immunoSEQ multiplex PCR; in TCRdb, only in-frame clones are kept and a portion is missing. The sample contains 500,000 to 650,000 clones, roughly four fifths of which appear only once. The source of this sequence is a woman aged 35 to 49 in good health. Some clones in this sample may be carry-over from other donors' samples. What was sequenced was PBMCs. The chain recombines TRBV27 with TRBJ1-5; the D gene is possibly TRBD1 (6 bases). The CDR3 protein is CASSSGTHDQPQHF. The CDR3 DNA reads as TGTGCCAGCAGTTCCGGGACACACGATCAGCCCCAGCATTTT.